At least ten counts were recorded for the clone carrying this T cell receptor (beta chain). Its antigen is as yet unknown. Beta-chain TCR CDR3 regions were amplified from RNA transcripts. Second-round multiplex PCR came after first-round RT-PCR with HTBI primers. TCRdb itself ran the multiplex PCR reads through MiXCR, one entry per CDR3 protein. The sample records 1 million to 1.3 million distinct CDR3 sequences, 35% to 40% being singletons. This CDR3 has 14 residues. The germline CDR1 and CDR2 sequences are PRHDT and FYEKMQ (reference sequence). V shed 3 bases and J 4 bases; nucleotides not matched to a gene: 3. Patients were left out if they had other autoimmune diseases, uncontrolled infections, pregnancy or lactation. These data come from a study of Graves' ophthalmopathy and Graves' hyperthyroidism. Broader study findings: Blood also carried most expanded thyroid clonotypes exceeding 0.001 frequency.

The rearrangement uses TRBV13 and TRBJ1-5; the match to TRBD1 covers 7 bases. The specimen was peripheral blood or thyroid tissue (not recorded which). This sequence originates from an adult man with Graves' hyperthyroidism. CDR3 nucleotide sequence: TGTGCCAGCAGCTTCGGACAGGCTAATCAGCCCCAGCATTTT. Translated: CASSFGQANQPQHF.